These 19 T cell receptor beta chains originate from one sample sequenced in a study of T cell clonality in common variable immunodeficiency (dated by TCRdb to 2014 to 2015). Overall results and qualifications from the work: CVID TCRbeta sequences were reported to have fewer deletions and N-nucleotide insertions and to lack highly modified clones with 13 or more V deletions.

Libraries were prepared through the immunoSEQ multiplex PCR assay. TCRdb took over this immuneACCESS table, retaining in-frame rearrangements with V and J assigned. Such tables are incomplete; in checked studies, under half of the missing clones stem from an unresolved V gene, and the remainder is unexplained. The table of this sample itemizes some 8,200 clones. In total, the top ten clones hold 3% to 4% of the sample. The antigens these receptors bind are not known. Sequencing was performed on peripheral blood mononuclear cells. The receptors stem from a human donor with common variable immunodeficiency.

The sequenced part of the CDR3 DNA is TGTGCCAGCAGCGACAGGGGCTTGCAGCCC. Its protein is CASSDRGLQP. The CDR3 reads in full as CASSDRGLQPQHF. The chain employs TRBV7-2 and TRBJ1-5; 8 bases match TRBD1. The read ends 3 residues early relative to the CDR3; the germline J gene fills the gap. Germline CDR1 is SGHTA and CDR2 is FQGNSA. V gave up 5 bases and J gave up 7 bases; unmatched junction bases: 4. The CDR3 length is 13 residues.

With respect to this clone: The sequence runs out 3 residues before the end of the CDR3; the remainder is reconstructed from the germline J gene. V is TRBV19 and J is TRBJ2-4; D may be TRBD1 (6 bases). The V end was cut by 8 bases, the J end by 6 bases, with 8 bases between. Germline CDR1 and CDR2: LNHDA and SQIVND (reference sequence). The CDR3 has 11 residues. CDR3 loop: CASGQRNIQYF. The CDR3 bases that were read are TGTGCCAGTGGACAGAGAAACATT. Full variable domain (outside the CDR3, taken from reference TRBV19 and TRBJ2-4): DGGITQSPKYLFRKEGQNVTLSCEQNLNHDAMYWYRQDPGQGLRLIYYSQIVNDFQKGDIAEGYSVSREKKESFPLTVTSAQKNPTAFYLCASGQRNIQYFGAGTRLSVL.

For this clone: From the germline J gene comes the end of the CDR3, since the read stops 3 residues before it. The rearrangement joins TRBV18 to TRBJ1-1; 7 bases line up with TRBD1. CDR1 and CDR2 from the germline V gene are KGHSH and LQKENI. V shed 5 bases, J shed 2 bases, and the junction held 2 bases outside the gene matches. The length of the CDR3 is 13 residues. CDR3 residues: CASSAGGNTEAFF. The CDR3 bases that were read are TGTGCCAGCTCAGCAGGGGGAAACACTGAA.

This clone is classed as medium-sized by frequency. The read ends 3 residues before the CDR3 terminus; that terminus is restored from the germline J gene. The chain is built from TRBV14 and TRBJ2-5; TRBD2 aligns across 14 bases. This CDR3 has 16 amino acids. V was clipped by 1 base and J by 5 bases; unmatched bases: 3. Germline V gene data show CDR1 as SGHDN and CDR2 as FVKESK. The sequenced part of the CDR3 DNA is TGTGCCAGCAGCCAAGCGGGACTAGCGGGGGAGGAGACC. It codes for CASSQAGLAGEET. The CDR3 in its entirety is CASSQAGLAGEETQYF.

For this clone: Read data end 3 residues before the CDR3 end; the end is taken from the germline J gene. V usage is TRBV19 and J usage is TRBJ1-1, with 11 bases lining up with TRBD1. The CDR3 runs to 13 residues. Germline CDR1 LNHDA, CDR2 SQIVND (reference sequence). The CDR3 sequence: CASSGQGALGAFF. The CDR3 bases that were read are TGTGCCAGTAGCGGACAGGGGGCCCTCGGA. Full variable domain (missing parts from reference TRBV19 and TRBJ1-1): DGGITQSPKYLFRKEGQNVTLSCEQNLNHDAMYWYRQDPGQGLRLIYYSQIVNDFQKGDIAEGYSVSREKKESFPLTVTSAQKNPTAFYLCASSGQGALGAFFGQGTRLTVV.

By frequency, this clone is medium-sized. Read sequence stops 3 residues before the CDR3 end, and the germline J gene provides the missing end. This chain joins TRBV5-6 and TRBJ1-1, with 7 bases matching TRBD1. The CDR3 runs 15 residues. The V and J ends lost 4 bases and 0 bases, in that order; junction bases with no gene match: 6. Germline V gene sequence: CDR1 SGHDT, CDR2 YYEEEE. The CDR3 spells CASSLRTGLNTEAFF. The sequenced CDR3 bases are TGTGCCAGCAGCCTGAGGACAGGACTGAACACTGAA. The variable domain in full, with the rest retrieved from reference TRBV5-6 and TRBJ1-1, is DAGVTQSPTHLIKTRGQQVTLRCSPKSGHDTVSWYQQALGQGPQFIFQYYEEEERQRGNFPDRFSGHQFPNYSSELNVNALLLGDSALYLCASSLRTGLNTEAFFGQGTRLTVV.

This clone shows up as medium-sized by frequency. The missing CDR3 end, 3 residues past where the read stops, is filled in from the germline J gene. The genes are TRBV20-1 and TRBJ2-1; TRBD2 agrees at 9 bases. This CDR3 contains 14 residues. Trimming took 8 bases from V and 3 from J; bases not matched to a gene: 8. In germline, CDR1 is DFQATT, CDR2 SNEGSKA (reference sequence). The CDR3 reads CSTIGREGYNEQFF. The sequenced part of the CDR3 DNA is TGCAGTACCATAGGGCGGGAGGGCTACAATGAG.

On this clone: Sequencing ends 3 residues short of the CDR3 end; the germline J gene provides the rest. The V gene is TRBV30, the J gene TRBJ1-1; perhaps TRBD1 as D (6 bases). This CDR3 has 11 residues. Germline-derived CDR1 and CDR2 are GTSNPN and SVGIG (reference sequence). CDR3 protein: CAWSQGTEAFF. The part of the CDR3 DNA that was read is TGTGCCTGGAGTCAGGGGACAGAA. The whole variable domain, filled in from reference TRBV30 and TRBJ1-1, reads SQTIHQWPATLVQPVGSPLSLECTVEGTSNPNLYWYRQAAGRGLQLLFYSVGIGQISSEVPQNLSASRPQDRQFILSSKKLLLSDSGFYLCAWSQGTEAFFGQGTRLTVV.

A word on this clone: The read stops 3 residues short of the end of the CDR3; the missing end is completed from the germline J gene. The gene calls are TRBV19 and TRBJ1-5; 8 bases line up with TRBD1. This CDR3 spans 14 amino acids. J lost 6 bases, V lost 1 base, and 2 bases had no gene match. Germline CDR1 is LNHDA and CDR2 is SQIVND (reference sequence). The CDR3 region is CASSIVDRGQPQHF. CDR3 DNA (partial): TGTGCCAGTAGTATAGTCGACAGGGGTCAGCCC. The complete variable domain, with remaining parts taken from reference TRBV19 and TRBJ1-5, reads DGGITQSPKYLFRKEGQNVTLSCEQNLNHDAMYWYRQDPGQGLRLIYYSQIVNDFQKGDIAEGYSVSREKKESFPLTVTSAQKNPTAFYLCASSIVDRGQPQHFGDGTRLSIL.

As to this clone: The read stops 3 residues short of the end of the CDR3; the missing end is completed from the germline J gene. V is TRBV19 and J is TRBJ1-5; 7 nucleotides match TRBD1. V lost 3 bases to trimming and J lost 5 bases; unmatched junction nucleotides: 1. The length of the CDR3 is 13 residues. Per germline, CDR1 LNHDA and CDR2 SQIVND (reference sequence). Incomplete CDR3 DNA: TGTGCCAGTAGTATGGGACAGTATCAGCCC. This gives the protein CASSMGQYQP. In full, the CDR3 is CASSMGQYQPQHF.

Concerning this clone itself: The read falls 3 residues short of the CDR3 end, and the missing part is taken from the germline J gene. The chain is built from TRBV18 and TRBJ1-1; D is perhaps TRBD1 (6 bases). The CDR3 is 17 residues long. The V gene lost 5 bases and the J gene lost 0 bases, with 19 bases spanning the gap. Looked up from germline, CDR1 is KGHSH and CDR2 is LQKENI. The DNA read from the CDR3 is TGTGCCAGCTCATCTTCAACCCAGGGGCTGCTGAACACTGAA. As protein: CASSSSTQGLLNTE. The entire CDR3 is CASSSSTQGLLNTEAFF.

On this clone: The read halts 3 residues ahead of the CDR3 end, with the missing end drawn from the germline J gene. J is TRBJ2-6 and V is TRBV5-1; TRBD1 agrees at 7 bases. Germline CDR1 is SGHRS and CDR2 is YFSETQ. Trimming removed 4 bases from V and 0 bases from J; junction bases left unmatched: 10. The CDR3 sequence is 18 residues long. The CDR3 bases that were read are TGCGCCAGCAGCGACTCCGGGACAGTAAGCTCTGGGGCCAACGTC. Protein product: CASSDSGTVSSGANV. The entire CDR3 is CASSDSGTVSSGANVLTF.

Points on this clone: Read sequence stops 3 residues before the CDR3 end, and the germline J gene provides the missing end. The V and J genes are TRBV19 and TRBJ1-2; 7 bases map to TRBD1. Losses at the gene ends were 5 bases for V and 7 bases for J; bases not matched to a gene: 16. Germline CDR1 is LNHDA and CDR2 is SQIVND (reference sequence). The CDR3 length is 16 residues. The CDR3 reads CASSDKRKGQFGGYTF. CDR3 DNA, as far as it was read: TGTGCCAGTAGTGACAAAAGAAAGGGACAGTTCGGTGGC.

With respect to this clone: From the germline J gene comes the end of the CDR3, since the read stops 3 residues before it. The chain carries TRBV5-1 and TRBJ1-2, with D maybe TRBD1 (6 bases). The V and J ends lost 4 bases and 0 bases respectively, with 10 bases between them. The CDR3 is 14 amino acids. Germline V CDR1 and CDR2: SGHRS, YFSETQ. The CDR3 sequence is CASSRDNPNYGYTF. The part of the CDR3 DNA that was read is TGCGCCAGCAGCCGGGACAATCCTAACTATGGC.

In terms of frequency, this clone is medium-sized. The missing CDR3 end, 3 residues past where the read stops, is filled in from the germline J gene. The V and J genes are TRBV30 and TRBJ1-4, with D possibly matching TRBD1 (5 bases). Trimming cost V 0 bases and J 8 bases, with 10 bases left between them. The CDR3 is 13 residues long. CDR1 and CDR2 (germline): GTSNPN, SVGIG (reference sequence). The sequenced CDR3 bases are TGTGCCTGGAGTGTAGGAGGGGTGGAAAAA. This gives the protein CAWSVGGVEK. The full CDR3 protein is CAWSVGGVEKLFF. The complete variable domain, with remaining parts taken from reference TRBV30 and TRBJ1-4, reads SQTIHQWPATLVQPVGSPLSLECTVEGTSNPNLYWYRQAAGRGLQLLFYSVGIGQISSEVPQNLSASRPQDRQFILSSKKLLLSDSGFYLCAWSVGGVEKLFFGSGTQLSVL.

The CDR3 bases that were read are TGTGCCAGCAGTGAGCAGGTGAACACCGGGGAG. It translates to CASSEQVNTGE. The CDR3 in its entirety is CASSEQVNTGELFF. The rearrangement uses TRBV2 and TRBJ2-2; unclear D gene. Sequencing ends 3 residues short of the CDR3 end; the germline J gene provides the rest. With 3 bases removed from V and 1 base from J, the gap between germline ends came to 6 bases. This CDR3 comprises 14 residues. Germline assignment: CDR1 SNHLY and CDR2 FYNNEI.

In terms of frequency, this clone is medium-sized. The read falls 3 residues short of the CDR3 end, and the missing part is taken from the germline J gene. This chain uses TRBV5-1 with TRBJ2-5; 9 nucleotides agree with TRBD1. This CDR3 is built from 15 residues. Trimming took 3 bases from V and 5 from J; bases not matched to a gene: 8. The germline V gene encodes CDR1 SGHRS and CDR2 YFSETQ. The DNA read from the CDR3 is TGCGCCAGCAGCTCGGGACAGGGACTTGGTGAGACC. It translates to CASSSGQGLGET. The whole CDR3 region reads CASSSGQGLGETQYF.

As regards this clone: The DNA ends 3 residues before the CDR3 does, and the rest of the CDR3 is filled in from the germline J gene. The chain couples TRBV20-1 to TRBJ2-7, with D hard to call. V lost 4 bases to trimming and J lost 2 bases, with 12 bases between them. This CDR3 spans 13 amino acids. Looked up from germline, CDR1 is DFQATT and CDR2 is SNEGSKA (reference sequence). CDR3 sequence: CSAIGYSTYEQYF. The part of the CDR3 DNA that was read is TGCAGTGCTATCGGGTACTCCACCTACGAG.

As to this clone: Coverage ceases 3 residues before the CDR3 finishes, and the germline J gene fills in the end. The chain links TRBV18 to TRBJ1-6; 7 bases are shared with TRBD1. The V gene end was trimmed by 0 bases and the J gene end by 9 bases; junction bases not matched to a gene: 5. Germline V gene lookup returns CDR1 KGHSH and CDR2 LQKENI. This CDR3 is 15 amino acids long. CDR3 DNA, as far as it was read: TGTGCCAGCTCACCACCCGAGGGGGCCAGTTCACCC. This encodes CASSPPEGASSP. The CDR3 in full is CASSPPEGASSPLHF. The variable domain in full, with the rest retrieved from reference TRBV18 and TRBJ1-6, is NAGVMQNPRHLVRRRGQEARLRCSPMKGHSHVYWYRQLPEEGLKFMVYLQKENIIDESGMPKERFSAEFPKEGPSILRIQQVVRGDSAAYFCASSPPEGASSPLHFGNGTRLTVT.